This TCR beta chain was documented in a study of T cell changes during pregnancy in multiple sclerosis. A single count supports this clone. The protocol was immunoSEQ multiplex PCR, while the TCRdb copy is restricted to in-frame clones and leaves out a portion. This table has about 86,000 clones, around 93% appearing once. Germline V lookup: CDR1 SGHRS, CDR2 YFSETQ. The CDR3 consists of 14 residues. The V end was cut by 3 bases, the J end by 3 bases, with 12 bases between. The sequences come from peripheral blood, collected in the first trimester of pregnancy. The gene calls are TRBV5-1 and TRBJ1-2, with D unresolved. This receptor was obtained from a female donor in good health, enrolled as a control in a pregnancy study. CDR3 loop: CASSSGRVDYGYTF. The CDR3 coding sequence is TGCGCCAGCAGCTCCGGCCGGGTTGACTATGGCTACACCTTC.